This T cell receptor (beta chain) emerged from a study of cytomegalovirus exposure and HLA in healthy donors. The PCR used 60 Vbeta and 13 Jbeta primers. Only in-frame clones appear in the TCRdb table, and some are missing; sequencing was by immunoSEQ multiplex PCR. The table includes 98,000 or so clones, 70% to 80% detected once. The germline V gene has CDR1 LGHNA and CDR2 YSLEER. V shed 1 base, J shed 7 bases, and the junction held 0 bases outside the gene matches. The CDR3 spans 13 residues. The gene calls are TRBV4-3 and TRBJ2-1; 8 nucleotides agree with TRBD2. This clonotype originated in a man between 60 and 75 years old in good health and CMV-seropositive. Sequenced input: PBMCs. CDR3 coding DNA: TGCGCCAGCAGCCAAGCTAGCGGGAATGAGCAGTTCTTC. Protein sequence: CASSQASGNEQFF.